Listed below are T cell receptor beta chains from one sample, sequenced in a study of shared clonotypes between healthy human individuals. The table came from immunoSEQ multiplex PCR; TCRdb's copy has only in-frame clones and leaves some out. The repertoire includes about 750,000 clones, about 91% of them detected once, and about 25% sits in the top ten. Material: naive CD8+ T cells sorted from blood. The source of these receptors is a man aged 25-40 years in good health. The CDR3 runs from the conserved cysteine through the conserved F or W. The D gene is left open where the match is weak. A row's size may be missing; if present it is once, few, many or a size class.

-	TRBV7-9	-	TRBJ1-1	TGTGCCAGCAGCCCTACCGATGGGACTGAAGCTTTCTTT	CASSPTDGTEAFF
-	TRBV27	-	TRBJ2-2	TGTGCCAGCAGGCGGCAAACGAACACCGGGGAGCTGTTTTTT	CASRRQTNTGELFF
TRBD1	TRBV6-1	-	TRBJ2-1	TGTGCCAGCAGAGGGACAGGGAACAGGGATGAGCAGTTCTTC	CASRGTGNRDEQFF
-	TRBV11-2	-	TRBJ2-1	TGTGCCAGCAGCTTAGATTCTTGGCACCCGAGCTCCTACAATGAGCAGTTCTTC	CASSLDSWHPSSYNEQFF
-	TRBV6-6	-	TRBJ2-6	TGTGCCAGCAGTTACGCCGGTGATGGGGCCAACGTCCTGACTTTC	CASSYAGDGANVLTF
TRBD2	TRBV2	-	TRBJ2-1	TGTGCCAGCGGGGTTGATCGGACTAGCGGACACAATGAGCAGTTCTTC	CASGVDRTSGHNEQFF
TRBD2	TRBV9	once	TRBJ2-5	TGTGCCAGCAGCGAGTATGGGACTACAAGCGGGGAGACCCAGTACTTC	CASSEYGTTSGETQYF
-	TRBV12-2	-	TRBJ2-5	TGTGCAAGTCGTTCTCCCCCAGGGAAGACAGGGATCCAAGAGACCCAGTACTTC	CASRSPPGKTGIQETQYF
TRBD2	TRBV4-2	-	TRBJ2-7	TGTGCCAGCAGCCAAGATTATGGATCGGGGGGCTACGAGCAGTACTTC	CASSQDYGSGGYEQYF
TRBD1	TRBV10-2	-	TRBJ1-2	TGCGCCAGCAGTGAGTCCCCGGGACAGGAGTATGGCTACACCTTC	CASSESPGQEYGYTF
-	TRBV5-5	-	TRBJ2-6	TGTGCCAGCAGCTTACGGGGCTCTGGGGCCAACGTCCTGACTTTC	CASSLRGSGANVLTF
-	TRBV4-3	-	TRBJ1-6	TGCGCCAGCAGCCAAGCCCAGTATGATAATTCACCCCTCCACTTT	CASSQAQYDNSPLHF
-	TRBV15	-	TRBJ2-3	TGTGCCACCCATAAGGACAACACAGATACGCAGTATTTT	CATHKDNTDTQYF
TRBD2	TRBV27	-	TRBJ2-2	TGTGCCAGCAGTGGTCCGGGACAACGGACTAGCGGGAGAGGGAACACCGGGGAGCTGTTTTTT	CASSGPGQRTSGRGNTGELFF
-	TRBV6-5	-	TRBJ2-2	TGTGCCAGCAGGGCCGGGACAACGAACACCGGGGAGCTGTTTTTT	CASRAGTTNTGELFF
-	TRBV27	-	TRBJ2-1	TGTGCCAGCAGTTTGGGCTCCTACAATGAGCAGTTCTTC	CASSLGSYNEQFF
-	TRBV4-1	-	TRBJ2-6	TGCGCCAGCAGCCGGACAGCTGGGGCCAACGTCCTGACTTTC	CASSRTAGANVLTF
-	TRBV5-1	-	TRBJ2-3	TGCGCCAGCAGCCCCCCAGGGGGGGCACCTGGCACAGATACGCAGTATTTT	CASSPPGGAPGTDTQYF
TRBD1	TRBV13	-	TRBJ2-1	TGTGCCAGCAGCGCCGTCACCGGGACAGGGGACATCCTAAGCTCCTACAATGAGCAGTTCTTC	CASSAVTGTGDILSSYNEQFF
TRBD1	TRBV4-1	-	TRBJ1-1	TGCGCCAGCAGCCCCGGGACAGGGTACGGCATTGACGCTTTCTTT	CASSPGTGYGIDAFF
-	TRBV27	-	TRBJ1-1	TGTGCCAGCCTAAGGGGAATTGAAGCTTTCTTT	CASLRGIEAFF
TRBD2	TRBV7-9	-	TRBJ2-7	TGTGCCAGCAGCTCGGGGGGGCCCTACGAGCAGTACTTC	CASSSGGPYEQYF
-	TRBV4-3	once	TRBJ2-2	TGCGCCAGCAGCCAAGGAGAAACGACACGCGGGACCGGGGAGCTGTTTTTT	CASSQGETTRGTGELFF
TRBD2	TRBV5-1	-	TRBJ2-1	TGCGCCAGCAGGAAAGGACTAGCGGGAGGGCCAGTAGGCAATGAGCAGTTCTTC	CASRKGLAGGPVGNEQFF
-	TRBV5-4	-	TRBJ2-6	TGTGCCTTAGGGCCTGGGGCCAACGTCCTGACTTTC	CALGPGANVLTF
-	TRBV7-9	-	TRBJ2-5	TGTGCCAGCAGCTTAGAGGTTCGGGAGACCCAGTACTTC	CASSLEVRETQYF
-	TRBV19	-	TRBJ2-3	TGTGCCAGTAGTATCGGCGGGACGTTGGATACGCAGTATTTT	CASSIGGTLDTQYF
TRBD1	TRBV27	-	TRBJ2-7	TGTGCCAGCGCCACCGGGACAGACTCCTACGAGCAGTACTTC	CASATGTDSYEQYF
-	TRBV14	-	TRBJ2-1	TGTGCCAGCAGCCACAACCCGGGGCTGGATGAGCAGTTCTTC	CASSHNPGLDEQFF
-	TRBV6-6	once	TRBJ1-4	TGTGCCAGCAGCCCCCTTCTGGCCAGTAATGAAAAACTGTTTTTT	CASSPLLASNEKLFF
-	TRBV11-2	-	TRBJ1-2	TGTGCCAGCAGCTTTGAGAACTATGGCTACACCTTC	CASSFENYGYTF
-	TRBV4-1	once	TRBJ2-7	TGCGCCAGCAGCCAAGAAGCGTACTACGAGCAGTACTTC	CASSQEAYYEQYF
TRBD1	TRBV28	once	TRBJ2-6	TGTGCCAGCAGTGGAGGACAGGGGAGTATTGGGGCCAACGTCCTGACTTTC	CASSGGQGSIGANVLTF
-	TRBV13	-	TRBJ1-5	TGTGCCAGCAGCAGAGGGGGCAATCAGCCCCAGCATTTT	CASSRGGNQPQHF
-	TRBV7-9	-	TRBJ2-3	TGTGCCAGCAGCTTAGGCACAGATACGCAGTATTTT	CASSLGTDTQYF
-	TRBV10-3	-	TRBJ1-1	TGTGCCATCAGAATATCTTGGGCAGCCGCGGGGGAGAACACTGAAGCTTTCTTT	CAIRISWAAAGENTEAFF
TRBD1	TRBV28	-	TRBJ2-5	TGTGCCAGCAGTCTCGGGACAGGGGGACCGACGTACCAAGAGACCCAGTACTTC	CASSLGTGGPTYQETQYF
-	TRBV7-9	-	TRBJ2-5	TGTGCCAGCAGCTTATTTAGGGCGACGGGGGAGACCCAGTACTTC	CASSLFRATGETQYF
-	TRBV6-5	-	TRBJ2-7	TGTGCCAGCAGTTACATCCAAGGGGAGCAGTACTTC	CASSYIQGEQYF
-	TRBV29-1	-	TRBJ2-1	TGCAGCGTTGTTCTCGTCTACAATGAGCAGTTCTTC	CSVVLVYNEQFF
TRBD1	TRBV7-6	-	TRBJ2-3	TGTGCCAGCAGCTTAGCGACAGGGTTCCTCACAGATACGCAGTATTTT	CASSLATGFLTDTQYF
TRBD1	TRBV13	-	TRBJ2-7	TGTGCCAGCAGCTTACGGGAACAGGGGAGACACGAGCAGTACTTC	CASSLREQGRHEQYF
-	TRBV7-9	-	TRBJ2-2	TGTGCCAGCGGAGGGGTTTCAACCGGGGAGCTGTTTTTT	CASGGVSTGELFF
TRBD1	TRBV5-1	-	TRBJ2-7	TGCGCCAGCAGCTTGGGACAGGGGGCCTCCTACGAGCAGTACTTC	CASSLGQGASYEQYF
TRBD2	TRBV27	once	TRBJ2-5	TGTGCCAGCAGTTTATTTCCCAGCGGGGGGTGGACCCAGTACTTC	CASSLFPSGGWTQYF
-	TRBV29-1	-	TRBJ1-1	TGCAGCGTTGATGCAGGGATGAACACTGAAGCTTTCTTT	CSVDAGMNTEAFF
TRBD2	TRBV28	few	TRBJ2-7	TGTGCCAGCAGTTTTTTGGGACTAGGCTACGAGCAGTACTTC	CASSFLGLGYEQYF